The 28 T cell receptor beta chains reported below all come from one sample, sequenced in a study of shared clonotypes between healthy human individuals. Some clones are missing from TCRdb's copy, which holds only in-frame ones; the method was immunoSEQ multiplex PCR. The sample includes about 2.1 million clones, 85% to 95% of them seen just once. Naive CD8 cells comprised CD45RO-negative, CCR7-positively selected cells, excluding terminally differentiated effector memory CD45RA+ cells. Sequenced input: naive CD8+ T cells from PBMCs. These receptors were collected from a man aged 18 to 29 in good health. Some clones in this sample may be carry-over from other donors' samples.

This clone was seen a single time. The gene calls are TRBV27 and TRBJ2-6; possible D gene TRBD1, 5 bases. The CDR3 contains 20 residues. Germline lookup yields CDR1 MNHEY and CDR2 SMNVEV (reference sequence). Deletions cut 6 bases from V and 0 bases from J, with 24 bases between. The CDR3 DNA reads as TGTGCCAGCAGCACTTCCTTCGCGGACACCTCCTACTCTGGGGCCAACGTCCTGACTTTC. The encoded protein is CASSTSFADTSYSGANVLTF.

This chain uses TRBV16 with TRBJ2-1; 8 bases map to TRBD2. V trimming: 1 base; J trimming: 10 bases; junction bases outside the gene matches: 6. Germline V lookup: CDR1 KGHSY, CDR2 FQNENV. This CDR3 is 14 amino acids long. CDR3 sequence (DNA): TGTGCCAGCAGCCAATATCGGGGGGGAGGCGAGCAGTTCTTC. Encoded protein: CASSQYRGGGEQFF. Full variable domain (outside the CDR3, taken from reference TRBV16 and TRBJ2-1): GEEVAQTPKHLVRGEGQKAKLYCAPIKGHSYVFWYQQVLKNEFKFLISFQNENVFDETGMPKERFSAKCLPNSPCSLEIQATKLEDSAVYFCASSQYRGGGEQFFGPGTRLTVL.

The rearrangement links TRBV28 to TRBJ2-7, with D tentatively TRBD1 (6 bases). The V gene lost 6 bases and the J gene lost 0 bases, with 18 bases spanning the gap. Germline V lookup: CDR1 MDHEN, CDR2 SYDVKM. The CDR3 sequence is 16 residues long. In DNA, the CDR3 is TGTGCCAGCAGGCCTGTAGATTGGACAGTCTCCTACGAGCAGTACTTC. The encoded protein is CASRPVDWTVSYEQYF.

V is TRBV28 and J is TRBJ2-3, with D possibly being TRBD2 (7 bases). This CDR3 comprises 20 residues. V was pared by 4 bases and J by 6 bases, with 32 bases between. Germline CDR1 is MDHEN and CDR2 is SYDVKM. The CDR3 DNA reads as TGTGCCAGCAGTTCCTACCGGGACTACGTTCAAGCTAGGGGGGCGGATACGCAGTATTTT. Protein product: CASSSYRDYVQARGADTQYF.

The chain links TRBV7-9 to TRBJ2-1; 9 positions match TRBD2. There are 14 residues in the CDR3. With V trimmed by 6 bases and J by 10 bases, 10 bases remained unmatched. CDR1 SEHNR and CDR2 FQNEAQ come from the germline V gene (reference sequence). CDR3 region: CASRLGLAPVEQFF. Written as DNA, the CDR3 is TGTGCCAGCAGGCTGGGACTAGCCCCGGTCGAGCAGTTCTTC.

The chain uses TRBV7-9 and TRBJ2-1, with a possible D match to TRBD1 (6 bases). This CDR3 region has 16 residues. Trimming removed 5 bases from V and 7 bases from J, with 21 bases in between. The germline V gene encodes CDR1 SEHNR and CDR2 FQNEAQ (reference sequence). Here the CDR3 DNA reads TGTGCCAGCAGCACTCCCATGGCCAAAGGGGGAAATGAGCAGTTCTTC. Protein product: CASSTPMAKGGNEQFF.

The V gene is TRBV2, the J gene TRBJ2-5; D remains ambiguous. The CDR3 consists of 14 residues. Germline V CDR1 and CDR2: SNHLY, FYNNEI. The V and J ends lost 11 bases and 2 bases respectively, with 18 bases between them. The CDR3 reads CARSVGEAQETQYF. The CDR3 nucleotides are TGTGCCCGCTCGGTAGGCGAAGCTCAAGAGACCCAGTACTTC. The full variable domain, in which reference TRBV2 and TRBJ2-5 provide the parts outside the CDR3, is EPEVTQTPSHQVTQMGQEVILRCVPISNHLYFYWYRQILGQKVEFLVSFYNNEISEKSEIFDDQFSVERPDGSNFTLKIRSTKLEDSAMYFCARSVGEAQETQYFGPGTRLLVL.

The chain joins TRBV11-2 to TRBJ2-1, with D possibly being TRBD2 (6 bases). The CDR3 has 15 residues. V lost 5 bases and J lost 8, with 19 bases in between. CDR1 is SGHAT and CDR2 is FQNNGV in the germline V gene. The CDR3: CASSARDSVNHEQFF. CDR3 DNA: TGTGCCAGCAGCGCCCGGGACTCAGTAAATCATGAGCAGTTCTTC.

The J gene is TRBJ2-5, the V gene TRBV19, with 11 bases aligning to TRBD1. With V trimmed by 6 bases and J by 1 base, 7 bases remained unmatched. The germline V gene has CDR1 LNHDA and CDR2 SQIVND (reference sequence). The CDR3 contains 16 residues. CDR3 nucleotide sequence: TGTGCCAGTAGCAAGGACAGGGGGCCCTTCCAAGAGACCCAGTACTTC. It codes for CASSKDRGPFQETQYF.

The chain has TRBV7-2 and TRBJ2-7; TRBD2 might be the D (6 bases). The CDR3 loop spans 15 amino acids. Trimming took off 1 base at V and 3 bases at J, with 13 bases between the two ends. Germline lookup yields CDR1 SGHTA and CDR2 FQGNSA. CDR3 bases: TGTGCCAGCAGCTTAGTTCCTAGCGCCAGCTACGAGCAGTACTTC. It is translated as CASSLVPSASYEQYF.

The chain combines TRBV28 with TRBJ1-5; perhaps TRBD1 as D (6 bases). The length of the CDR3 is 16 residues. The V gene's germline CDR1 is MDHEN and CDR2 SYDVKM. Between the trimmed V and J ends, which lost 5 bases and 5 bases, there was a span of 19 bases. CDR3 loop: CASSRPGHKTYQPQHF. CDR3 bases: TGTGCCAGCAGTCGTCCGGGACACAAAACCTATCAGCCCCAGCATTTT.

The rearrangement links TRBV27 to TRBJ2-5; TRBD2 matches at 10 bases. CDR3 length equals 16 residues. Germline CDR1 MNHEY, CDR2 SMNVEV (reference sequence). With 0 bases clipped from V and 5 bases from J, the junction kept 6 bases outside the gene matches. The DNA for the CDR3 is TGTGCCAGCAGTTTATCTCGGCTAGCGGGAGCTGAGACCCAGTACTTC. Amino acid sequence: CASSLSRLAGAETQYF.

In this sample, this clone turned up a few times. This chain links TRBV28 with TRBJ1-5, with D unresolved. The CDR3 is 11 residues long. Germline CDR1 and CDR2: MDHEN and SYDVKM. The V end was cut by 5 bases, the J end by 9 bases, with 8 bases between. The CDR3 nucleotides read TGTGCCAGCAGTCGCGTGGGGCCCCAGCATTTT. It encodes CASSRVGPQHF.

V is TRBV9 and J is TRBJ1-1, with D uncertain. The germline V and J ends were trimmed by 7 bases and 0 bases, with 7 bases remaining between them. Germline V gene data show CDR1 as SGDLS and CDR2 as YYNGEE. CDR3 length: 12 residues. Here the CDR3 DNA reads TGTGCCAGCGGGCAGCTGAACACTGAAGCTTTCTTT. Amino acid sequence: CASGQLNTEAFF.

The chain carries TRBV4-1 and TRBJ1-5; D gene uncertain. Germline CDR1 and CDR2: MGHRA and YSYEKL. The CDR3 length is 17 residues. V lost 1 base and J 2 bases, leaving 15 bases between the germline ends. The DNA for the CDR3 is TGCGCCAGCAGCCAAGTCGTGGGAATGGGTGGCAATCAGCCCCAGCATTTT. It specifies CASSQVVGMGGNQPQHF.

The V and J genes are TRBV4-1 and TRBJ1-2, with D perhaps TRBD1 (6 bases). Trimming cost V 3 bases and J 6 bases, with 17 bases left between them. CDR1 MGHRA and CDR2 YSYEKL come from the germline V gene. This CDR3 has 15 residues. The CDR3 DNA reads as TGCGCCAGCAGCCAGAAACAGGGAAGCCCCGATGGCTACACCTTC. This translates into CASSQKQGSPDGYTF.

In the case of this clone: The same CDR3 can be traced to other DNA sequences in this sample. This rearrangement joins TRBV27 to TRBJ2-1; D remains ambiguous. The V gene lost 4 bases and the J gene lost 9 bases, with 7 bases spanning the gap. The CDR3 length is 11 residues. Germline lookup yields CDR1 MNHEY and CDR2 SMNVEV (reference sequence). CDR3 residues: CASSSLGEQFF. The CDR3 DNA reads TGTGCCAGCAGTTCCCTGGGTGAGCAGTTCTTC.

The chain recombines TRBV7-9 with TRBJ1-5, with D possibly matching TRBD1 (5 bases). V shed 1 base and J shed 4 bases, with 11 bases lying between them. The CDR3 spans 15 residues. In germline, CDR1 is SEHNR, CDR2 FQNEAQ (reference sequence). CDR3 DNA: TGTGCCAGCAGCTTAGGCGGGGCTCGAAATCAGCCCCAGCATTTT. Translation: CASSLGGARNQPQHF.

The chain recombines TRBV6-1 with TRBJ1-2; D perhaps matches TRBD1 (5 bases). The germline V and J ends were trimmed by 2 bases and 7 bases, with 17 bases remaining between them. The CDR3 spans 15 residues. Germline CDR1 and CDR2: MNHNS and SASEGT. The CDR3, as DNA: TGTGCCAGCAGTGAATACGGACAAACCCCCTCTGGCTACACCTTC. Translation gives CASSEYGQTPSGYTF.

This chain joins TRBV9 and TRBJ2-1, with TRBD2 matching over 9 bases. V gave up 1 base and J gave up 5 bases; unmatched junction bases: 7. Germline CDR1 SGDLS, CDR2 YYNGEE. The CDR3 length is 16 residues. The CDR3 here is CASSVSLAGTNNEQFF. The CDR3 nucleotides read TGTGCCAGCAGCGTATCCCTAGCGGGAACCAACAATGAGCAGTTCTTC. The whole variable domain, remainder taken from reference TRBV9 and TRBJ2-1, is DSGVTQTPKHLITATGQRVTLRCSPRSGDLSVYWYQQSLDQGLQFLIQYYNGEERAKGNILERFSAQQFPDLHSELNLSSLELGDSALYFCASSVSLAGTNNEQFFGPGTRLTVL.

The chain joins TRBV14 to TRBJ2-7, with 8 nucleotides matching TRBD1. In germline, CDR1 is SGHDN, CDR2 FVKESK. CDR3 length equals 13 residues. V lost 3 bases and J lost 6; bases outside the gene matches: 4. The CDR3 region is CASSHRGRSEQYF. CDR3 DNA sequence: TGTGCCAGCAGCCACAGGGGGCGTTCCGAGCAGTACTTC. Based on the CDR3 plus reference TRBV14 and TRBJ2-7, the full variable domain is EAGVTQFPSHSVIEKGQTVTLRCDPISGHDNLYWYRRVMGKEIKFLLHFVKESKQDESGMPNNRFLAERTGGTYSTLKVQPAELEDSGVYFCASSHRGRSEQYFGPGTRLTVT.

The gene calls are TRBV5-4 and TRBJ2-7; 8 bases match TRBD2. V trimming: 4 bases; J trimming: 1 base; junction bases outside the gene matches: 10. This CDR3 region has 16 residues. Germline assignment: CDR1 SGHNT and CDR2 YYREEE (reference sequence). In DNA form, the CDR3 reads TGTGCCAGCAGCATACCAAGCGGGAGAGGGTCCTACGAGCAGTACTTC. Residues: CASSIPSGRGSYEQYF.

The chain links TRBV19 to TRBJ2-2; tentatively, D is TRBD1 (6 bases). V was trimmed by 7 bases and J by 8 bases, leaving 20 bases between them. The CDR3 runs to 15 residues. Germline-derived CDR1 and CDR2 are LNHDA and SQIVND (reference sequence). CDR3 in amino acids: CASTPSDRPSGELFF. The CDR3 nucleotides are TGTGCCAGTACCCCTTCAGACAGGCCCTCGGGGGAGCTGTTTTTT.

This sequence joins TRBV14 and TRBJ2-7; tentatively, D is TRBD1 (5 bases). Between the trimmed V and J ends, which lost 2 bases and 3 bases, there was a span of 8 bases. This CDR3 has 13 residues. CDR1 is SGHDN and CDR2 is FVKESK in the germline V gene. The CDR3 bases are TGTGCCAGCAGCCAAAGGGGTTACTACGAGCAGTACTTC. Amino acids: CASSQRGYYEQYF. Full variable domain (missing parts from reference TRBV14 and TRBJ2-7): EAGVTQFPSHSVIEKGQTVTLRCDPISGHDNLYWYRRVMGKEIKFLLHFVKESKQDESGMPNNRFLAERTGGTYSTLKVQPAELEDSGVYFCASSQRGYYEQYFGPGTRLTVT.

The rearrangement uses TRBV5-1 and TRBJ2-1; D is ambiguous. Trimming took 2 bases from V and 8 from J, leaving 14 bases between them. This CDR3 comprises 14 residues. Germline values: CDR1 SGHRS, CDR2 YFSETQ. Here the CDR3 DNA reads TGCGCCAGCAGCTTAGAGACGACAAGCGATGAGCAGTTCTTC. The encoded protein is CASSLETTSDEQFF.

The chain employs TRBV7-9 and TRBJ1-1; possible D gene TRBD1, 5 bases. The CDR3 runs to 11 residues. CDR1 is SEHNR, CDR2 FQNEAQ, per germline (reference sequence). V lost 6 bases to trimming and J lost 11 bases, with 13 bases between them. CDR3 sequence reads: CASRGGWEAFF. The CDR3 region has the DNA TGTGCCAGCAGGGGGGGATGGGAGGCTTTCTTT. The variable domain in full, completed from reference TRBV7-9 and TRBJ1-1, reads DTGVSQNPRHKITKRGQNVTFRCDPISEHNRLYWYRQTLGQGPEFLTYFQNEAQLEKSRLLSDRFSAERPKGSFSTLEIQRTEQGDSAMYLCASRGGWEAFFGQGTRLTVV.

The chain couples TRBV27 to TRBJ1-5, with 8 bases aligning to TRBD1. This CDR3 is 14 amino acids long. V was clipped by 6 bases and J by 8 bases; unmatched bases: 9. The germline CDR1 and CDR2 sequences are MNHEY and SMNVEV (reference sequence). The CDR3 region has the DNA TGTGCCAGCAGCTCCACGACAGGGGAAGAGCCCCAGCATTTT. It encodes CASSSTTGEEPQHF.

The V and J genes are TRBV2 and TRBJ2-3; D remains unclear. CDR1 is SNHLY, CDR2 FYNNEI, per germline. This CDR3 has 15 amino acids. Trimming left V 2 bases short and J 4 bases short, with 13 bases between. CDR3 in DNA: TGTGCCAGCAGTGAAATCCAGGACGTACCAGATACGCAGTATTTT. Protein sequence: CASSEIQDVPDTQYF.